This TCR beta chain was identified during a study of blood T cell repertoires in COVID-19. Study details: Spain, Italy and the United States supplied samples that represented acute and convalescent COVID-19.

Method: immunoSEQ multiplex PCR; TCRdb's copy keeps in-frame clones and lacks some. The sample has 180,000 or so clones, around four fifths seen once; the top ten hold 14%. This clonotype originated in a woman in her 70s with COVID-19, enrolled during active disease. The material sequenced was peripheral blood.

The CDR3 reads CASRRGRQETQYF. CDR3 nucleotide sequence: TGTGCCAGCAGGAGAGGGAGACAAGAGACCCAGTACTTC. The rearrangement joins TRBV6-5 to TRBJ2-5; perhaps TRBD2 as D (5 bases). Germline lookup yields CDR1 MNHEY and CDR2 SVGAGI. This CDR3 region has 13 residues. V was trimmed by 6 bases and J by 2 bases, leaving 10 bases between them.